The 32 T cell receptor beta chains below come from one sample, sequenced in a study of early T cells in non-severe SARS-CoV-2 infection. TCRdb re-called the 5' RACE reads through MiXCR, storing one row per CDR3 protein. Of roughly 28,000 distinct CDR3 sequences in the sample, roughly 4.4% were seen once. Sequences were obtained from whole blood. The source of these receptors is an adult who was a healthcare worker with PCR-confirmed SARS-CoV-2 infection or an uninfected control (not recorded which).

This clonotype came up many times. The rearrangement uses TRBV4-2 and TRBJ2-5; D possibly corresponds to TRBD2 (6 bases). Trimming removed 0 bases at V and 0 bases at J, with 14 bases between. CDR1 is LGHNA and CDR2 is YNFKEQ in the germline V gene. The CDR3 totals 17 residues. The CDR3 DNA follows: TGTGCCAGCAGCCAAGATGCGGGACGGGGGTACCAAGAGACCCAGTACTTC. Its translation: CASSQDAGRGYQETQYF.

In its sample, this clonotype was seen many times. The chain couples TRBV7-3 to TRBJ2-3, with D unclear. V lost 0 bases and J 4 bases, leaving 11 bases between the germline ends. This CDR3 contains 15 residues. The germline CDR1 and CDR2 sequences are SGHTA and FQGTGA. Here the CDR3 DNA reads TGTGCCAGCAGCTTAACGGTTAGCAACGCAGATACGCAGTATTTT. Protein: CASSLTVSNADTQYF.

CDR3 nucleotide sequence: TGTGCCATCACACCGGGACAGGGGGCGAATGAGCAGTTCTTC. It specifies CAITPGQGANEQFF. This chain joins TRBV10-3 and TRBJ2-1; TRBD1 matches at 12 bases. Germline V gene sequence: CDR1 ENHRY, CDR2 SYGVKD. The V and J ends lost 7 bases and 7 bases, in that order; junction bases with no gene match: 5. The CDR3 covers 14 residues.

This clonotype has a count of ten or more. The V call is TRBV20-1, the J call TRBJ2-2; 13 nucleotides match TRBD2. The CDR3 consists of 14 residues. Unmatched junction bases numbered 1, after V lost 5 bases and J lost 4 bases. The germline CDR1 and CDR2 sequences are DFQATT and SNEGSKA (reference sequence). CDR3: CSAGLAGATGELFF. For the CDR3, the DNA is TGCAGTGCTGGACTAGCGGGAGCCACCGGGGAGCTGTTTTTT.

This clonotype was recorded many times. The chain uses TRBV27 and TRBJ2-1; D possibly corresponds to TRBD1 (5 bases). The germline V gene encodes CDR1 MNHEY and CDR2 SMNVEV (reference sequence). With 3 bases removed from V and 6 bases from J, the gap between germline ends came to 15 bases. CDR3 length: 15 amino acids. The CDR3 nucleotides read TGTGCCAGCAGTTTGGGGCTGGTCCCCAGCAATGAGCAGTTCTTC. Translating gives CASSLGLVPSNEQFF.

This clonotype was seen at least ten times. V is TRBV29-1 and J is TRBJ2-1; D possibly corresponds to TRBD1 (6 bases). Trimming took off 5 bases at V and 7 bases at J, with 12 bases between the two ends. The germline V gene has CDR1 SQVTM and CDR2 ANQGSEA. The CDR3 extends over 12 amino acids. The CDR3 region is CSVQGSGNEQFF. CDR3 DNA: TGCAGCGTTCAGGGGTCGGGTAATGAGCAGTTCTTC.

In its sample, this clonotype was seen many times. The rearrangement uses TRBV7-8 and TRBJ1-4; D is perhaps TRBD1 (5 bases). V was shortened by 1 base and J by 5 bases, with 23 bases between the two germline ends. Germline loops: CDR1 SGHVS, CDR2 FQNEAQ. This CDR3 region has 19 residues. The CDR3 loop is CASSLVTRVDKQLNEKLFF. CDR3 coding DNA: TGTGCCAGCAGCTTAGTCACCAGGGTAGATAAGCAACTAAATGAAAAACTGTTTTTT.

This clonotype was found many times. The rearrangement uses TRBV7-8 and TRBJ1-5; D perhaps matches TRBD1 (5 bases). The V gene's germline CDR1 is SGHVS and CDR2 FQNEAQ. The CDR3 totals 15 residues. V gave up 1 base and J gave up 3 bases, with 10 bases separating them. The CDR3 is CASSLVGRDNQPQHF. The CDR3 DNA reads TGTGCCAGCAGCTTAGTTGGCAGGGACAATCAGCCCCAGCATTTT.

This clonotype is labeled medium-sized. V usage is TRBV7-2 and J usage is TRBJ2-1; TRBD2 matches 8 bases. Germline values: CDR1 SGHTA, CDR2 FQGNSA. This CDR3 comprises 13 residues. V shed 5 bases and J 9 bases; nucleotides not matched to a gene: 6. CDR3 sequence: CASSRTSYSEQFF. CDR3 nucleotide sequence: TGTGCCAGCAGCCGGACTAGCTATAGTGAGCAGTTCTTC.

This clonotype was picked up many times. The genes are TRBV7-9 and TRBJ1-4; the match to TRBD1 covers 12 bases. The J segment lost 8 bases and the V segment lost 7 bases, leaving 8 bases of the junction unmatched. In germline, CDR1 is SEHNR, CDR2 FQNEAQ (reference sequence). This CDR3 has 15 residues. CDR3 residues: CASIERDRGREKLFF. DNA for the CDR3: TGTGCCAGCATCGAACGGGACAGGGGGCGGGAAAAACTGTTTTTT.

This clonotype was counted a few times. The chain combines TRBV12-3 or TRBV12-4 with TRBJ2-1; D possibly matches TRBD1 or TRBD2 (5 bases each). V was clipped by 3 bases and J by 5 bases, with 11 bases between them. CDR3 size: 14 residues. The CDR3, as DNA: TGTGCCAGCAGTTTTGTTGGGGGAGACAATGAGCAGTTCTTC. The encoded protein is CASSFVGGDNEQFF.

This clonotype was detected ten times or more. The gene calls are TRBV14 and TRBJ1-2, with D maybe TRBD1 (5 bases). There are 12 residues in the CDR3. The V and J ends lost 1 base and 6 bases respectively, with 6 bases between them. Germline V gives CDR1 SGHDN, CDR2 FVKESK. CDR3 DNA sequence: TGTGCCAGCAGCCAAGTGACAGATGGCTACACCTTC. Translating gives CASSQVTDGYTF.

The table lists this clonotype with many counts. V and J are TRBV7-9 and TRBJ2-2; D call uncertain. Trimming removed 2 bases at V and 0 bases at J, with 7 bases between. The CDR3 covers 15 residues. Germline V gene data show CDR1 as SEHNR and CDR2 as FQNEAQ (reference sequence). CDR3 loop: CASSLQLSNTGELFF. The CDR3 DNA is TGTGCCAGCAGCTTACAGCTTTCGAACACCGGGGAGCTGTTTTTT.

At least ten counts were recorded for this clonotype. The rearrangement links TRBV20-1 to TRBJ1-5; no definite D call. Trimming took off 2 bases at V and 1 base at J, with 3 bases between the two ends. CDR3 length: 12 amino acids. CDR1 is DFQATT, CDR2 SNEGSKA, per germline (reference sequence). The CDR3 nucleotides read TGCAGTGCTAGACTGAGCAATCAGCCCCAGCATTTT. Protein product: CSARLSNQPQHF.

Details on this clonotype: A clone one base away is much larger, so this may be a read error. The chain joins TRBV28 to TRBJ1-1; no reliable D call. Germline-derived CDR1 and CDR2 are MDHEN and SYDVKM. The CDR3 totals 13 residues. The CDR3 sequence is CASSPGWGTEVFF. Written as DNA, the CDR3 is TGTGCCAGCAGCCCTGGGTGGGGAACTGAAGTTTTCTTT.

This clonotype was found many times. This sequence joins TRBV20-1 and TRBJ1-4, with 7 nucleotides matching TRBD1. Germline-derived CDR1 and CDR2 are DFQATT and SNEGSKA (reference sequence). This CDR3 is built from 15 residues. Losses at the gene ends were 6 bases for V and 4 bases for J; bases not matched to a gene: 11. The CDR3 region has the DNA TGCAGTGCCGCCCTGGGACAGACCTTTAATGAAAAACTGTTTTTT. As protein: CSAALGQTFNEKLFF.

J is TRBJ1-2 and V is TRBV20-1; maybe TRBD1 (6 bases). The V gene lost 3 bases and the J gene lost 2 bases, with 13 bases spanning the gap. Germline V lookup: CDR1 DFQATT, CDR2 SNEGSKA (reference sequence). The CDR3 is 14 amino acids. For the CDR3, the DNA is TGCAGTGCTAGGGGACACCACTCGAACTATGGCTACACCTTC. Residues: CSARGHHSNYGYTF.

There are many counts of this clonotype. CDR3 protein: CASSQDWTDDTEAFF. CDR3 sequence (DNA): TGCGCCAGCAGCCAAGATTGGACGGATGACACTGAAGCTTTCTTT. This chain links TRBV4-3 with TRBJ1-1; D remains ambiguous. Germline CDR1 reads LGHNA; CDR2 reads YSLEER. The length of the CDR3 is 15 residues. Trimming took off 0 bases at V and 3 bases at J, with 11 bases between the two ends.

This clonotype was detected ten times or more. V gene TRBV20-1 combines with J gene TRBJ2-1; 13 positions match TRBD2. Germline CDR1 is DFQATT and CDR2 is SNEGSKA (reference sequence). Trimming removed 2 bases from V and 8 bases from J; junction bases left unmatched: 12. This CDR3 is 17 amino acids long. In DNA form, the CDR3 reads TGCAGTGCTAGACCCAGGACTAGCGGGAGTGTTTACCATGAGCAGTTCTTC. Amino acids: CSARPRTSGSVYHEQFF.

This clonotype came up many times. The chain recombines TRBV11-3 with TRBJ2-2, with a possible D match to TRBD1 (5 bases). Germline values: CDR1 SGHNT, CDR2 YENEEA. The V and J ends lost 2 bases and 3 bases respectively, with 28 bases between them. The CDR3 runs to 21 residues. The CDR3 loop reads CASSLRTDSLMAGWDTGELFF. The DNA of the CDR3 is TGTGCCAGCAGCTTACGAACCGACAGCTTGATGGCAGGGTGGGACACCGGGGAGCTGTTTTTT.

The chain joins TRBV6-1 to TRBJ1-2; possible D gene TRBD1, 5 bases. V was trimmed by 4 bases and J by 8 bases, leaving 20 bases between them. Germline loops: CDR1 MNHNS, CDR2 SASEGT. The CDR3 has 15 residues. The CDR3 is CASSADRLRTEGYTF. The CDR3, as DNA: TGTGCCAGCAGTGCCGACAGACTTCGGACGGAGGGCTACACCTTC.

This clonotype was counted ten times or more. The chain uses TRBV28 and TRBJ2-3; no firm D call. The CDR3 has 15 amino acids. CDR1 and CDR2 from the germline V gene are MDHEN and SYDVKM. V was trimmed by 6 bases and J by 4 bases, leaving 17 bases between them. The CDR3 DNA is TGTGCCAGCAGCAACCCAGAGACCGCGTCAGATACGCAGTATTTT. Encoded protein: CASSNPETASDTQYF.

The genes are TRBV7-2 and TRBJ2-5; TRBD2 matches at 10 bases. V trimming: 3 bases; J trimming: 0 bases; junction bases outside the gene matches: 10. The CDR3 sequence is 18 residues long. Germline lookup yields CDR1 SGHTA and CDR2 FQGNSA. The CDR3 is CASSLFQGLANYQETQYF. In DNA form, the CDR3 reads TGTGCCAGCAGCTTGTTTCAGGGACTAGCGAATTACCAAGAGACCCAGTACTTC.

This clonotype was found many times. The J gene is TRBJ1-2, the V gene TRBV19; unclear D gene. V lost 0 bases and J lost 3, with 8 bases in between. The CDR3 consists of 14 residues. Germline assignment: CDR1 LNHDA and CDR2 SQIVND (reference sequence). The CDR3 region has the DNA TGTGCCAGTAGTATAGAGAATCGACACTATGGCTACACCTTC. It yields the protein CASSIENRHYGYTF. The full variable domain, rest sourced from reference TRBV19 and TRBJ1-2, is DGGITQSPKYLFRKEGQNVTLSCEQNLNHDAMYWYRQDPGQGLRLIYYSQIVNDFQKGDIAEGYSVSREKKESFPLTVTSAQKNPTAFYLCASSIENRHYGYTFGSGTRLTVV.

This clonotype showed up many times. This chain joins TRBV2 and TRBJ2-3; 7 nucleotides match TRBD2. CDR1 and CDR2 from the germline V gene are SNHLY and FYNNEI. Germline trimming cut 5 bases from V and 8 bases from J; bases unmatched to any gene: 16. This CDR3 comprises 16 residues. CDR3 sequence reads: CASSSFLAALQGTQYF. The DNA of the CDR3 is TGTGCCAGCAGTTCCTTCCTAGCGGCCCTCCAGGGTACGCAGTATTTT.

J is TRBJ1-1 and V is TRBV29-1; D is unresolved. V was clipped by 5 bases and J by 7 bases, with 11 bases between them. This CDR3 contains 11 residues. CDR1 is SQVTM and CDR2 is ANQGSEA in the germline V gene. The DNA for the CDR3 is TGCAGCGTTTTTTCCGACGGTGAAGCTTTCTTT. This gives the protein CSVFSDGEAFF. The entire variable domain, with the rest obtained from reference TRBV29-1 and TRBJ1-1, is as follows: SAVISQKPSRDICQRGTSLTIQCQVDSQVTMMFWYRQQPGQSLTLIATANQGSEATYESGFVIDKFPISRPNLTFSTLTVSNMSPEDSSIYLCSVFSDGEAFFGQGTRLTVV.

This clonotype came up many times. The rearrangement joins TRBV14 to TRBJ2-2; D gene uncertain. Germline assignment: CDR1 SGHDN and CDR2 FVKESK. The CDR3 spans 13 residues. V was cut by 1 base and J by 7 bases, with 7 bases left in between. The CDR3 reads CASSQGPRGELFF. CDR3 sequence (DNA): TGTGCCAGCAGCCAAGGCCCGCGCGGGGAGCTGTTTTTT.

This clonotype was found many times. J is TRBJ2-5 and V is TRBV5-4, with 9 bases lining up with TRBD2. CDR3 length: 13 residues. CDR1 and CDR2 from the germline V gene are SGHNT and YYREEE (reference sequence). With V trimmed by 5 bases and J by 5 bases, 4 bases remained unmatched. Here the CDR3 DNA reads TGTGCCAGCAGGGGACTAGCTCCGGAGACCCAGTACTTC. Its protein is CASRGLAPETQYF.

This clonotype was seen ten or more times. The chain carries TRBV3-1 and TRBJ2-7; TRBD1 aligns across 7 bases. V trimming: 1 base; J trimming: 2 bases; junction bases outside the gene matches: 8. Per the germline V gene, CDR1 is LGHDT and CDR2 is YNNKEL (reference sequence). This CDR3 is built from 16 residues. This CDR3 is CASSQAEGAGPYEQYF. As DNA, the CDR3 is TGTGCCAGCAGCCAAGCAGAGGGGGCAGGCCCCTACGAGCAGTACTTC.

Concerning this clonotype itself: At one boundary the junction diverges from the germline segment, which might be a read error. The chain links TRBV18 to TRBJ1-1; 7 bases are a match to TRBD1. The germline CDR1 and CDR2 sequences are KGHSH and LQKENI. The CDR3 has 13 residues. The CDR3 protein is CASWTGMNTEAFF. The CDR3 nucleotides read TGTGCCAGCTGGACAGGCATGAACACTGAAGCTTTTTTT.

This clonotype was found many times. The gene calls are TRBV12-3 or TRBV12-4 and TRBJ1-5; no reliable D call. The V gene lost 6 bases and the J gene lost 0 bases, with 9 bases spanning the gap. The CDR3 totals 14 residues. Written as DNA, the CDR3 is TGTGCCAGCAGACCTCACGATAGCAATCAGCCCCAGCATTTT. This gives the protein CASRPHDSNQPQHF.

By frequency in the sample, this clonotype is medium-sized (0.01 to 0.1%). The chain has TRBV19 and TRBJ2-2; D is uncertain. The CDR3 length is 16 residues. In germline, CDR1 is LNHDA, CDR2 SQIVND (reference sequence). Trimming removed 2 bases from V and 5 bases from J, with 15 bases in between. The CDR3 region is CASSIQLGSMTGELFF. The CDR3 DNA reads TGTGCCAGTAGTATACAACTCGGTTCTATGACCGGGGAGCTGTTTTTT.